The 16 T cell receptor beta chains below all came from one sample that was sequenced in a study of T cell responses to AZD1222 COVID-19 vaccine. Assay used: immunoSEQ multiplex PCR; TCRdb lists only in-frame clones, some missing. In the table there are 60,000 to 90,000 clones, approximately 80% of which are singletons. This sample comprised peripheral blood, obtained 28 days after the second dose of the MenACWY control vaccine. The receptor source for this set is an adult who received the MenACWY meningococcal vaccine as a control.

V and J are TRBV13 and TRBJ1-1; D might be TRBD1 (5 bases). The CDR3 spans 16 residues. V gave up 5 bases and J gave up 2 bases, with 18 bases separating them. CDR1 and CDR2 from the germline V gene are PRHDT and FYEKMQ (reference sequence). The CDR3 sequence is CASSHTGLRANTEAFF. The CDR3 DNA sequence: TGTGCCAGCAGCCATACAGGACTGAGGGCAAACACTGAAGCTTTCTTT.

The V gene is TRBV9, the J gene TRBJ1-2; no clear D gene. The length of the CDR3 is 14 residues. V shed 0 bases and J shed 7 bases, with 13 bases lying between them. Germline loops: CDR1 SGDLS, CDR2 YYNGEE. CDR3: CASSVGTGPGGYTF. The CDR3 nucleotides read TGTGCCAGCAGCGTAGGGACCGGGCCGGGTGGCTACACCTTC.

The chain joins TRBV25-1 to TRBJ2-3; D gene uncertain. Germline assignment: CDR1 MGHDK and CDR2 SYGVNS. Trimming took 6 bases from V and 4 from J, leaving 11 bases between them. The CDR3 is 13 residues long. The CDR3 spells CASREGVSDTQYF. The CDR3 DNA reads as TGTGCCAGCAGGGAAGGTGTATCAGATACGCAGTATTTT.

This clone turned up a few times. The CDR3 DNA reads TGCAGTGCTAGTAGAGGGGGGCTGGAAGCTTTCTTT. This encodes CSASRGGLEAFF. The chain links TRBV20-1 to TRBJ1-1, with D maybe TRBD1 (6 bases). The CDR3 sequence is 12 residues long. Trimming pared 3 bases from V and 8 bases from J, leaving 13 bases between. Germline V gene data show CDR1 as DFQATT and CDR2 as SNEGSKA (reference sequence).

For the CDR3, the DNA is TGTGCCAGCAGTGATGGGGGGGTGACTGAAGCTTTCTTT. This translates into CASSDGGVTEAFF. The chain uses TRBV2 and TRBJ1-1; perhaps TRBD1 as D (5 bases). Trimming shortened V by 3 bases and J by 5 bases, and 10 bases separated the two germline ends. The CDR3 consists of 13 residues. Germline lookup yields CDR1 SNHLY and CDR2 FYNNEI. Full variable domain (missing parts from reference TRBV2 and TRBJ1-1): EPEVTQTPSHQVTQMGQEVILRCVPISNHLYFYWYRQILGQKVEFLVSFYNNEISEKSEIFDDQFSVERPDGSNFTLKIRSTKLEDSAMYFCASSDGGVTEAFFGQGTRLTVV.

V is TRBV18 and J is TRBJ2-7, with 8 positions matching TRBD2. CDR3 length equals 15 residues. Germline V gene lookup returns CDR1 KGHSH and CDR2 LQKENI. With 3 bases clipped from V and 0 bases from J, the junction kept 4 bases outside the gene matches. CDR3 nucleotide sequence: TGTGCCAGCTCACCGGGCGGGAGGACCTCCTACGAGCAGTACTTC. Protein sequence: CASSPGGRTSYEQYF.

The genes are TRBV27 and TRBJ2-7; tentatively, D is TRBD1 (6 bases). Germline loops: CDR1 MNHEY, CDR2 SMNVEV (reference sequence). The V end lost 6 bases, the J end lost 0 bases, and 12 bases lay between the germline ends. The CDR3 consists of 14 residues. For the CDR3, the DNA is TGTGCCAGCAGGCGGACAGTTAGCTCCTACGAGCAGTACTTC. Its translation is CASRRTVSSYEQYF.

The genes are TRBV19 and TRBJ1-1, with D possibly TRBD1 on 5 matching bases. The CDR3 is 14 residues long. Trimming left V 6 bases short and J 4 bases short, with 15 bases between. From germline, CDR1 is LNHDA and CDR2 SQIVND (reference sequence). In DNA form, the CDR3 reads TGTGCCAGTAGGGGCTGGGGGACGTTCACTGAAGCTTTCTTT. This sequence encodes CASRGWGTFTEAFF.

V is TRBV2 and J is TRBJ2-5, with D unclear. Looked up from germline, CDR1 is SNHLY and CDR2 is FYNNEI. The V end lost 5 bases, the J end lost 0 bases, and 4 bases lay between the germline ends. This CDR3 comprises 12 residues. The CDR3 region is CASSLYQETQYF. The CDR3 DNA follows: TGTGCCAGCAGTTTGTACCAAGAGACCCAGTACTTC.

This chain uses TRBV4-2 with TRBJ1-1; tentative D call: TRBD1 (6 bases). Trimming took off 1 base at V and 8 bases at J, with 8 bases between the two ends. CDR3 length: 12 residues. The germline CDR1 and CDR2 sequences are LGHNA and YNFKEQ. The CDR3 DNA sequence: TGTGCCAGCAGCCAAGTGACAGGCGAAGCTTTCTTT. Translating gives CASSQVTGEAFF.

V is TRBV11-2 and J is TRBJ1-1; TRBD1 matches 8 bases. CDR3 length: 14 amino acids. V lost 6 bases and J lost 4; bases outside the gene matches: 7. The germline V gene encodes CDR1 SGHAT and CDR2 FQNNGV. DNA for the CDR3: TGTGCCAGCAGACCCAACAGGGGGGGCACTGAAGCTTTCTTT. Translated: CASRPNRGGTEAFF.

This chain links TRBV2 with TRBJ2-2; D is possibly TRBD1 (5 bases). With 1 base removed from V and 10 bases from J, the gap between germline ends came to 7 bases. This CDR3 has 12 amino acids. Germline assignment: CDR1 SNHLY and CDR2 FYNNEI. CDR3 sequence (DNA): TGTGCCAGCAGTGAAGTCGGACAGGAGCTGTTTTTT. This sequence encodes CASSEVGQELFF.

This chain joins TRBV5-6 and TRBJ1-6; D unresolved. The germline gives CDR1 SGHDT, CDR2 YYEEEE. CDR3 size: 19 residues. V lost 5 bases, J lost 0 bases, and 21 bases lay in between. CDR3 loop: CASSRTALEQSSYNSPLHF. The DNA of the CDR3 is TGTGCCAGCAGTCGCACCGCGTTGGAACAAAGCTCCTATAATTCACCCCTCCACTTT.

The chain couples TRBV5-1 to TRBJ2-5, with D possibly TRBD1 on 6 matching bases. This CDR3 has 15 amino acids. Trimming pared 5 bases from V and 5 bases from J, leaving 19 bases between. Germline CDR1 SGHRS, CDR2 YFSETQ. CDR3 sequence (DNA): TGCGCCAGCAGATATGGGGGCTCCCCTGGGGAGACCCAGTACTTC. Protein sequence: CASRYGGSPGETQYF.

In its sample, this clone was seen a few times. This chain connects TRBV7-3 to TRBJ2-1, with TRBD2 identical over 7 bases. V lost 4 bases to trimming and J lost 8 bases; unmatched junction nucleotides: 5. Germline CDR1 SGHTA, CDR2 FQGTGA. CDR3 size: 13 residues. The CDR3 bases are TGTGCCAGCAGCTCCGCGGGGGTCGATGAGCAGTTCTTC. Its protein product is CASSSAGVDEQFF. Supplemented by reference TRBV7-3 and TRBJ2-1, the full variable domain reads GAGVSQTPSNKVTEKGKYVELRCDPISGHTALYWYRQSLGQGPEFLIYFQGTGAADDSGLPNDRFFAVRPEGSVSTLKIQRTERGDSAVYLCASSSAGVDEQFFGPGTRLTVL.

This clone was observed once. This sequence joins TRBV10-1 and TRBJ2-3, with 10 nucleotides matching TRBD2. CDR3 size: 13 residues. The V and J ends lost 2 bases and 8 bases, in that order; junction bases with no gene match: 1. CDR1 and CDR2 (germline): WNHNN, SYGVQD (reference sequence). CDR3 in DNA: TGCGCCAGCAGTGAGCTAGCGGGAGCTACGCAGTATTTT. Its translation: CASSELAGATQYF.